The 19 T cell receptor beta chains below come from one sample, sequenced in a study of PD-L1 blockade in urothelial cancer (TCRdb year 2017). The sample's time point label, decoded: pretreatment peripheral blood. Library preparation used the immunoSEQ multiplex PCR assay. Imported from immuneACCESS, the table was reduced by TCRdb to in-frame sequences with V and J called. These copies leave out some clones; in studies compared against another copy, an unresolved V gene accounts for under half, and the cause of the remainder is not known. This sample comprises around 130,000 clones, about 88% of them detected only once. The top ten clonotypes cover 3.2% of the sample. Specimen: PBMCs, collected around atezolizumab (anti-PD-L1) treatment. The receptor set was obtained from a man between 50 and 59 years old with urothelial cancer.

This clone was recorded only once. This sequence joins TRBV6-5 and TRBJ2-1; D remains ambiguous. Germline CDR1 is MNHEY and CDR2 is SVGAGI. With 4 bases removed from V and 8 bases from J, the gap between germline ends came to 6 bases. This CDR3 region has 11 residues. Here the CDR3 DNA reads TGTGCCAGCAGTTTGAGCCATGAGCAGTTCTTC. It encodes CASSLSHEQFF.

The chain employs TRBV5-1 and TRBJ2-3, with 7 positions matching TRBD1. The CDR3 extends over 15 amino acids. Germline V gene lookup returns CDR1 SGHRS and CDR2 YFSETQ. Trimming took 7 bases from V and 0 from J; bases not matched to a gene: 8. DNA of the CDR3: TGCGCCAGCGGGATAAGGGACAGTAGCACAGATACGCAGTATTTT. Translation gives CASGIRDSSTDTQYF.

The chain uses TRBV2 and TRBJ2-7; no clear D. The CDR3 spans 12 residues. Germline CDR1 is SNHLY and CDR2 is FYNNEI. Trimming removed 5 bases from V and 3 bases from J, with 8 bases in between. The CDR3 is CASSLARYEQYF. The CDR3 nucleotides are TGTGCCAGCAGTCTGGCCCGCTACGAGCAGTACTTC.

V and J are TRBV6-5 and TRBJ2-5, with D possibly matching TRBD2 (6 bases). Germline V gives CDR1 MNHEY, CDR2 SVGAGI. Trimming left V 6 bases short and J 0 bases short, with 14 bases between. The CDR3 runs 15 residues. CDR3 protein: CASRASGTDQETQYF. CDR3 bases: TGTGCCAGCAGAGCATCCGGGACTGACCAAGAGACCCAGTACTTC.

This clone was observed a few times. The chain couples TRBV6-6 to TRBJ2-2; 8 bases match TRBD1. V gave up 0 bases and J gave up 6 bases; unmatched junction bases: 6. The CDR3 covers 16 residues. The V gene's germline CDR1 is MNHNY and CDR2 SVGAGI (reference sequence). CDR3 protein: CASSYSRAGGPGELFF. CDR3 DNA sequence: TGTGCCAGCAGTTACTCGAGGGCAGGGGGCCCCGGGGAGCTGTTTTTT.

The rearrangement uses TRBV6-5 and TRBJ2-7, with TRBD2 matching 9 bases. The CDR3 is made up of 13 amino acids. Germline lookup yields CDR1 MNHEY and CDR2 SVGAGI. The trim removed 8 bases at V and 3 bases at J, leaving 5 bases unmatched. This CDR3 is CASLPAGGYEQYF. The CDR3 region has the DNA TGTGCCAGCCTCCCAGCGGGAGGCTACGAGCAGTACTTC.

The rearrangement uses TRBV18 and TRBJ2-2; D is ambiguous. With 4 bases removed from V and 5 bases from J, the gap between germline ends came to 20 bases. Germline V gives CDR1 KGHSH, CDR2 LQKENI. The CDR3 is 17 residues long. CDR3: CASSLLPTKSTTGELFF. The CDR3 DNA sequence: TGTGCCAGCTCACTGCTGCCCACTAAGAGTACGACCGGGGAGCTGTTTTTT.

The chain employs TRBV5-1 and TRBJ2-1, with TRBD2 matching over 7 bases. J lost 9 bases, V lost 1 base, and 10 bases had no gene match. The germline V gene has CDR1 SGHRS and CDR2 YFSETQ. CDR3 length equals 15 residues. The CDR3 sequence: CASSLLTGGSGEQFF. CDR3 sequence (DNA): TGCGCCAGCAGCTTGTTGACCGGGGGGTCGGGTGAGCAGTTCTTC.

The rearrangement links TRBV27 to TRBJ2-2; the D is unclear. The CDR3 has 12 residues. V gave up 5 bases and J gave up 8 bases, with 9 bases separating them. CDR1 MNHEY and CDR2 SMNVEV come from the germline V gene (reference sequence). The CDR3 spells CASSNLRGELFF. The CDR3, as DNA: TGTGCCAGCAGTAATTTGAGGGGGGAGCTGTTTTTT.

This chain uses TRBV4-2 with TRBJ2-1, with a tentative D call TRBD2 (6 bases). Germline V CDR1 and CDR2: LGHNA, YNFKEQ. The CDR3 covers 17 residues. The V end lost 3 bases, the J end lost 0 bases, and 15 bases lay between the germline ends. The CDR3 loop is CASSHPLAEASYNEQFF. The CDR3 DNA is TGTGCCAGCAGCCACCCCTTAGCGGAAGCCTCCTACAATGAGCAGTTCTTC.

The chain carries TRBV28 and TRBJ2-2; 8 bases agree with TRBD2. With V trimmed by 4 bases and J by 5 bases, 9 bases remained unmatched. CDR3 length: 16 amino acids. Germline V lookup: CDR1 MDHEN, CDR2 SYDVKM. This CDR3 reads CASSSVREGRTGELFF. CDR3 DNA: TGTGCCAGCAGTTCGGTTCGGGAGGGCCGAACCGGGGAGCTGTTTTTT.

J is TRBJ2-3 and V is TRBV5-4; no reliable D call. V was shortened by 2 bases and J by 1 base, with 5 bases between the two germline ends. The CDR3 contains 13 residues. Germline CDR1 SGHNT, CDR2 YYREEE (reference sequence). DNA of the CDR3: TGTGCCAGCAGCTTTCGGGGCACAGATACGCAGTATTTT. Its translation: CASSFRGTDTQYF.

V usage is TRBV7-9 and J usage is TRBJ2-5, with D possibly TRBD2 on 5 matching bases. Germline V CDR1 and CDR2: SEHNR, FQNEAQ (reference sequence). V lost 5 bases, J lost 0 bases, and 13 bases lay in between. The CDR3 runs 15 residues. CDR3 sequence reads: CASSPTRSYQETQYF. As DNA, the CDR3 is TGTGCCAGCAGCCCAACTAGATCGTACCAAGAGACCCAGTACTTC.

The chain couples TRBV19 to TRBJ2-3; possible D gene TRBD2, 5 bases. Per germline, CDR1 LNHDA and CDR2 SQIVND (reference sequence). CDR3 length: 13 residues. Trimming stripped 8 bases from V and 1 base from J, with 10 bases between. The CDR3 bases are TGTGCCAGTGGGGAGCAGGGCACAGATACGCAGTATTTT. Translating it yields CASGEQGTDTQYF.

The gene calls are TRBV28 and TRBJ2-7; perhaps TRBD2 as D (6 bases). The CDR3 contains 13 residues. The germline gives CDR1 MDHEN, CDR2 SYDVKM. V lost 2 bases to trimming and J lost 6 bases, with 11 bases between them. CDR3 loop: CASSLIRGSEQYF. The CDR3 nucleotides read TGTGCCAGCAGTTTAATTCGGGGGTCCGAGCAGTACTTC.

The chain's CDR3 is CASSYKTGGGYGYTF. The CDR3 DNA reads as TGTGCCAGCAGTTACAAAACAGGGGGCGGGTATGGCTACACCTTC. The chain has TRBV6-5 and TRBJ1-2, with 9 bases lining up with TRBD1. Germline-derived CDR1 and CDR2 are MNHEY and SVGAGI. The CDR3 length is 15 residues. V lost 2 bases to trimming and J lost 5 bases; unmatched junction nucleotides: 6.

J is TRBJ1-2 and V is TRBV2; D is ambiguous. V lost 3 bases to trimming and J lost 7 bases, with 6 bases between them. The V gene's germline CDR1 is SNHLY and CDR2 FYNNEI. This CDR3 is built from 11 residues. Written as DNA, the CDR3 is TGTGCCAGCAGTGATAGTTTTGGCTACACCTTC. Translation: CASSDSFGYTF.

This clone appeared a few times. This chain joins TRBV5-6 and TRBJ2-3, with 11 positions matching TRBD2. The CDR3 is made up of 17 amino acids. V was clipped by 0 bases and J by 6 bases; unmatched bases: 9. Germline lookup yields CDR1 SGHDT and CDR2 YYEEEE. The CDR3 sequence: CASSLAVSGRATDTQYF. The CDR3 bases are TGTGCCAGCAGCTTGGCGGTTAGCGGGAGGGCAACGGATACGCAGTATTTT.

The V and J genes are TRBV18 and TRBJ2-7; perhaps TRBD1 as D (5 bases). The V and J ends lost 3 bases and 2 bases respectively, with 8 bases between them. Germline loops: CDR1 KGHSH, CDR2 LQKENI. This CDR3 spans 13 amino acids. Here the CDR3 reads CASSPGQTYEQYF. The CDR3 bases are TGTGCCAGCTCACCGGGGCAGACCTACGAGCAGTACTTC.